These 8 T cell receptor beta chains were sequenced from one sample in a study of blood T cell repertoires in COVID-19. The repertoire was sequenced with immunoSEQ multiplex PCR; TCRdb's copy has only in-frame clones and lacks some. The sample shows around 190,000 clones, roughly 87% of them seen only once. Material: peripheral blood. These receptors all come from a young man who had recovered from COVID-19.

In DNA form, the CDR3 reads TGTGCCAGCAGCCCCCAGGCCGGGGGGGGCGCGGAGACCCAGTACTTC. Protein sequence: CASSPQAGGGAETQYF. The J gene is TRBJ2-5, the V gene TRBV7-2; 8 nucleotides match TRBD2. This CDR3 has 16 amino acids. Losses at the gene ends were 5 bases for V and 5 bases for J; bases not matched to a gene: 13. In germline, CDR1 is SGHTA, CDR2 FQGNSA.

The chain employs TRBV6-5 and TRBJ1-1; 7 bases match TRBD1. The V segment lost 4 bases and the J segment 8 bases; nucleotides outside the gene matches: 13. CDR3 length equals 15 residues. Germline assignment: CDR1 MNHEY and CDR2 SVGAGI. The chain's CDR3 is CASSSRTGPLLEAFF. DNA for the CDR3: TGTGCCAGCAGTTCTCGGACAGGTCCCCTTCTCGAAGCTTTCTTT.

This clone was counted a few times. The chain is built from TRBV15 and TRBJ1-1; possible D gene TRBD1, 6 bases. V shed 3 bases and J shed 4 bases, with 12 bases lying between them. Germline V gives CDR1 LNHNV, CDR2 YYDKDF (reference sequence). CDR3 length: 14 residues. The CDR3 DNA sequence: TGTGCCACCAGCAGCTACAGGGAGGGCACTGAAGCTTTCTTT. Protein: CATSSYREGTEAFF.

CDR3 amino acids: CASRARGGPTGSSWEQYF. The CDR3 DNA reads as TGTGCCAGCAGAGCCCGCGGGGGGCCCACAGGGAGCTCCTGGGAGCAGTACTTC. The chain employs TRBV27 and TRBJ2-7, with 8 bases matching TRBD2. Germline V CDR1 and CDR2: MNHEY, SMNVEV (reference sequence). CDR3 size: 18 residues. J was trimmed by 7 bases and V by 6 bases; bases with no gene match: 23.

This chain connects TRBV7-9 to TRBJ2-7; TRBD2 might be the D (5 bases). Germline CDR1 reads SEHNR; CDR2 reads FQNEAQ (reference sequence). V lost 5 bases to trimming and J lost 4 bases, with 18 bases between them. The CDR3 consists of 15 residues. The CDR3 is CASSQSRARGYEQYF. The CDR3, as DNA: TGTGCCAGCAGCCAAAGTAGGGCTCGAGGGTACGAGCAGTACTTC.

This sequence joins TRBV28 and TRBJ2-7, with 9 bases aligning to TRBD2. Germline values: CDR1 MDHEN, CDR2 SYDVKM. The CDR3 runs to 12 residues. Trimming took 11 bases from V and 6 from J; bases not matched to a gene: 8. CDR3 amino acids: CAAGGVRSEQYF. DNA for the CDR3: TGTGCCGCGGGGGGGGTGAGGTCCGAGCAGTACTTC.

This clone was seen only a few times. The gene calls are TRBV20-1 and TRBJ2-3; tentative D call: TRBD2 (5 bases). The CDR3 spans 14 residues. Trimming cost V 3 bases and J 3 bases, with 13 bases left between them. CDR1 DFQATT and CDR2 SNEGSKA come from the germline V gene (reference sequence). The CDR3 coding sequence is TGCAGTGCTAGTGACCCCCCGGGGACAGATACGCAGTATTTT. Its translation is CSASDPPGTDTQYF.

The gene calls are TRBV5-6 and TRBJ1-2, with D tentatively TRBD1 (6 bases). The V and J ends lost 4 bases and 10 bases respectively, with 20 bases between them. CDR1 is SGHDT and CDR2 is YYEEEE in the germline V gene. The CDR3 runs to 14 residues. The CDR3 sequence: CASSVEEAGADYTF. Written as DNA, the CDR3 is TGTGCCAGCAGCGTAGAGGAGGCGGGGGCGGACTACACCTTC.